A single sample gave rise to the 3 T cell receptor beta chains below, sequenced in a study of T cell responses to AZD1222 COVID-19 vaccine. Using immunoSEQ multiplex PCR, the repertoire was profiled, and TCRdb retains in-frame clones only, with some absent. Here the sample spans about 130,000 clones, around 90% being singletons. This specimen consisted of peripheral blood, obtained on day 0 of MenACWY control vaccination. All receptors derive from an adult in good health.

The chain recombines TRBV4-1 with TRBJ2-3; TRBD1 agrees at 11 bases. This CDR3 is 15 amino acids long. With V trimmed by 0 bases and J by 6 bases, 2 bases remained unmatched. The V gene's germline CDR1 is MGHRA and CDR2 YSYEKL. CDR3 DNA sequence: TGCGCCAGCAGCCAAGAGGACAGGGGGCCCGATACGCAGTATTTT. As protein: CASSQEDRGPDTQYF.

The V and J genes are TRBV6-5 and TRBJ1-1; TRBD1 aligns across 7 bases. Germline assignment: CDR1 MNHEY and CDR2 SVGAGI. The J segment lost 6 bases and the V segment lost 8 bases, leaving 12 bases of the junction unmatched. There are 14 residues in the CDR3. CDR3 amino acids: CASHIGTALAEAFF. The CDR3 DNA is TGTGCCAGCCACATCGGGACAGCACTAGCTGAAGCTTTCTTT.

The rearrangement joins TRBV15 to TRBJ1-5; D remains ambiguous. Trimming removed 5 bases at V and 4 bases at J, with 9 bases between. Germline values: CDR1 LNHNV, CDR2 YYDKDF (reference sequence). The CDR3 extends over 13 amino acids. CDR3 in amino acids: CATSRLGNQPQHF. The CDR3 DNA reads TGTGCCACCAGCCGATTGGGAAATCAGCCCCAGCATTTT.